Listed below are T cell receptor beta chains from one sample, sequenced in a study of regulatory T cells in long-lasting Graves disease. TCRdb independently ran MiXCR on the multiplex PCR reads; one entry per CDR3 protein. The profile covers under 700,000 distinct CDR3 sequences, with about 16% appearing a single time and more than 20% taken by the ten largest. The same sample was also studied in work on T cells in Graves' hyperthyroidism and ophthalmopathy.

The source was peripheral blood mononuclear cells (PBMCs), collected at new diagnosis, from a patient treated with antithyroid drugs. Receptor source: a middle-aged woman with Graves disease. Each CDR3 is given with its conserved first and last residue. A D gene is named only where the DNA matches it firmly. The size field is filled for only some rows; it gives once, few, many or a size class.

v_gene,j_gene,d_gene,abundance,CDR3aa,CDR3nt
TRBV4-1,TRBJ1-1,.,few,CASRPQGRMNTEAFF,TGCGCCAGCAGACCACAAGGGCGGATGAACACTGAAGCTTTCTTT
TRBV7-6,TRBJ2-7,TRBD2,many,CASSWTGLPSGGINEQYF,TGTGCCAGCAGCTGGACCGGACTTCCCAGCGGGGGGATCAACGAGCAGTACTTC
TRBV6-1,TRBJ2-1,.,.,CASKSHNEQFF,TGTGCCAGCAAATCTCACAATGAGCAGTTCTTC
TRBV10-3,TRBJ1-1,.,many,CAINPQMNTEAFF,TGTGCCATCAATCCGCAGATGAACACTGAAGCTTTCTTT
TRBV11-2,TRBJ1-1,.,.,CASSLEVRTLDTEAFF,TGTGCCAGCAGCTTAGAGGTCAGGACTCTGGACACTGAAGCTTTCTTT
TRBV7-2,TRBJ1-5,.,few,CASSSTGTEVQPQHF,TGTGCCAGCAGCTCCACCGGGACGGAGGTACAGCCCCAGCATTTT
TRBV30,TRBJ1-3,.,many,CAWSVGGNTIYF,TGTGCCTGGAGTGTAGGTGGAAACACCATATATTTT
TRBV12-3/TRBV12-4,TRBJ2-5,.,few,CAGRQPGRWETQYF,TGTGCCGGCAGGCAACCGGGACGGTGGGAGACCCAGTACTTC
TRBV12-3/TRBV12-4,TRBJ2-6,.,.,CASSFGDNVLTF,TGTGCCAGCAGTTTTGGGGACAACGTCCTGACTTTC
TRBV2,TRBJ2-7,.,few,CASSVDAGNYEQYF,TGTGCCAGCAGCGTAGATGCAGGGAACTACGAGCAGTACTTC
TRBV6-1,TRBJ1-6,.,.,CASSPPGPNSPLHF,TGTGCCAGCTCTCCCCCGGGGCCCAATTCACCCCTCCACTTT
TRBV12-3/TRBV12-4,TRBJ2-2,.,few,CASNRDTTNTGELFF,TGTGCCAGCAACCGGGACACGACAAACACCGGGGAGCTGTTTTTT
TRBV7-2,TRBJ2-5,.,many,CASSTTREVAQYF,TGTGCCAGCAGCACGACCCGAGAGGTGGCCCAGTACTTC